These 13 T cell receptor beta chains came from one sample sequenced in a study of radiation and T cells in renal cell carcinoma (dated by TCRdb to the early 2020s). Per the publication, the time point label means: blood 2 weeks post-SBRT. This sample's treatment or condition label indicates: 15 Gy SBRT to primary tumor, nephrectomy 4 weeks later. Libraries were prepared through the immunoSEQ multiplex PCR assay. As stored in TCRdb, this immuneACCESS dataset retains in-frame rearrangements with V and J assigned. A fraction of the clones does not appear; measured against another copy, unresolved V genes explain less than half of the discrepancy, and the remainder lacks a known reason. For this sample the table gives roughly 150,000 clones, of which about nine tenths were detected only once. The top ten clones comprise about an eighth of the sample. The source was blood, collected from a patient whose treatment included radiotherapy and nephrectomy. Source of these receptors: a woman in her forties or fifties with renal cell carcinoma.

Here the CDR3 DNA reads TGTGCCAGCAGCCCCCGGACAGGAGAAGCTTTCTTT. Translated, it gives CASSPRTGEAFF. The V and J genes are TRBV6-5 and TRBJ1-1; 7 bases line up with TRBD1. Germline CDR1 is MNHEY and CDR2 is SVGAGI. The V segment lost 6 bases and the J segment 8 bases; nucleotides outside the gene matches: 6. CDR3 length equals 12 residues.

The V gene is TRBV15, the J gene TRBJ1-5; D uncertain. This CDR3 contains 15 residues. Trimming left V 9 bases short and J 0 bases short, with 15 bases between. Germline values: CDR1 LNHNV, CDR2 YYDKDF (reference sequence). The CDR3 DNA sequence: TGTGCCACGCGCCTCTTGGACTATAGCAATCAGCCCCAGCATTTT. It yields the protein CATRLLDYSNQPQHF.

This chain uses TRBV19 with TRBJ1-1; D gene uncertain. Germline lookup yields CDR1 LNHDA and CDR2 SQIVND (reference sequence). V lost 1 base, J lost 4 bases, and 19 bases lay in between. This CDR3 region has 17 residues. CDR3 nucleotide sequence: TGTGCCAGTAGTATAGGAAGAGGGCTAAGTGTGGGCACTGAAGCTTTCTTT. It encodes CASSIGRGLSVGTEAFF.

The CDR3 is CASSESGDPTETEAFF. The CDR3 DNA reads TGCGCCAGCAGTGAGTCAGGGGACCCCACTGAGACTGAAGCTTTCTTT. The rearrangement uses TRBV10-1 and TRBJ1-1; possibly TRBD1 for D (5 bases). Germline lookup yields CDR1 WNHNN and CDR2 SYGVQD (reference sequence). V lost 0 bases and J lost 5, with 16 bases in between. There are 16 residues in the CDR3.

The V gene is TRBV27, the J gene TRBJ2-4; D is ambiguous. CDR3 length equals 13 residues. CDR1 and CDR2 from the germline V gene are MNHEY and SMNVEV (reference sequence). V was pared by 6 bases and J by 8 bases, with 14 bases between. The CDR3: CASRGWGEDIQYF. The DNA of the CDR3 is TGTGCCAGCAGGGGGTGGGGTGAGGACATTCAGTACTTC.

The chain recombines TRBV5-8 with TRBJ2-1; perhaps TRBD2 as D (7 bases). The CDR3 runs to 15 residues. With 2 bases removed from V and 5 bases from J, the gap between germline ends came to 14 bases. Per the germline V gene, CDR1 is SGHTS and CDR2 is YDEGEE. In DNA form, the CDR3 reads TGTGCCAGCAGCTTCGTATGGGGGGGCAACAATGAGCAGTTCTTC. It is translated as CASSFVWGGNNEQFF.

This sequence joins TRBV19 and TRBJ1-4, with D perhaps TRBD1 (5 bases). Germline V CDR1 and CDR2: LNHDA, SQIVND (reference sequence). CDR3 size: 14 residues. V lost 6 bases and J 4 bases, leaving 12 bases between the germline ends. The CDR3 loop reads CASSRGDFNEKLFF. For the CDR3, the DNA is TGTGCCAGTAGCCGGGGGGACTTTAATGAAAAACTGTTTTTT.

The count of this clone is one. The V and J genes are TRBV19 and TRBJ1-3, with D possibly matching TRBD1 (5 bases). V lost 5 bases and J lost 0, with 20 bases in between. Germline assignment: CDR1 LNHDA and CDR2 SQIVND (reference sequence). The CDR3 is made up of 18 amino acids. The CDR3 DNA follows: TGTGCCAGTAGTCCAGATCGGTGGGGGAGAGGCTCTGGAAACACCATATATTTT. Protein: CASSPDRWGRGSGNTIYF.

The chain combines TRBV6-5 with TRBJ2-7; tentative D call: TRBD1 (7 bases). Germline V gene lookup returns CDR1 MNHEY and CDR2 SVGAGI. The CDR3 is 14 residues long. Trimming pared 2 bases from V and 4 bases from J, leaving 12 bases between. DNA of the CDR3: TGTGCCAGCAGTTACACAGGGGACTCATACGAGCAGTACTTC. It specifies CASSYTGDSYEQYF.

V and J are TRBV6-6 and TRBJ1-1, with 7 bases aligning to TRBD1. CDR3 size: 14 residues. Looked up from germline, CDR1 is MNHNY and CDR2 is SVGAGI (reference sequence). V lost 6 bases to trimming and J lost 11 bases; unmatched junction nucleotides: 15. The CDR3 sequence is CASSPGTEFYRAFF. As DNA, the CDR3 is TGTGCCAGCAGCCCCGGGACAGAGTTCTACAGGGCTTTCTTT.

This clone was detected once. V is TRBV10-2 and J is TRBJ1-2, with D uncertain. The CDR3 has 17 residues. Germline V gene data show CDR1 as WSHSY and CDR2 as SAAADI. V lost 0 bases and J 0 bases, leaving 14 bases between the germline ends. The CDR3 region has the DNA TGCGCCAGCAGTGAGTCGTCCAGTCCGGGAGCTAACTATGGCTACACCTTC. It specifies CASSESSSPGANYGYTF.

The chain has TRBV14 and TRBJ2-3, with TRBD2 identical over 9 bases. Germline CDR1 SGHDN, CDR2 FVKESK. Trimming at V came to 2 bases and at J to 6 bases, leaving 6 bases not matched to a gene. This CDR3 is built from 15 residues. DNA for the CDR3: TGTGCCAGCAGCCAACCGGGACTAGCAAGTGATACGCAGTATTTT. Translation gives CASSQPGLASDTQYF.

The CDR3 nucleotides are TGTGCCATCGGCGGGGCGGGTGGCACAGATACGCAGTATTTT. Its translation is CAIGGAGGTDTQYF. The V and J genes are TRBV10-3 and TRBJ2-3; D perhaps matches TRBD2 (6 bases). The CDR3 runs 14 residues. V was shortened by 8 bases and J by 1 base, with 13 bases between the two germline ends. Per germline, CDR1 ENHRY and CDR2 SYGVKD.